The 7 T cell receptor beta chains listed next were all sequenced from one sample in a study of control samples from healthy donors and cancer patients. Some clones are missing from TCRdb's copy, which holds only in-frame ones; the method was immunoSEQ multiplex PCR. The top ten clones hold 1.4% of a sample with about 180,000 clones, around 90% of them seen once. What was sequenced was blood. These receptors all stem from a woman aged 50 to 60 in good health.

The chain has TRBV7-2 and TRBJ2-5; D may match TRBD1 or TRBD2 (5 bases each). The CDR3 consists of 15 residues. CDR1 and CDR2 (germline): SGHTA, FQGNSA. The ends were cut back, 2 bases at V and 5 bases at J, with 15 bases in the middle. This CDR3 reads CASSLFFRGRETQYF. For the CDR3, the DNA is TGTGCCAGCAGCTTATTCTTCCGGGGACGGGAGACCCAGTACTTC. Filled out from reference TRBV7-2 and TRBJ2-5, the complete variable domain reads GAGVSQSPSNKVTEKGKDVELRCDPISGHTALYWYRQSLGQGLEFLIYFQGNSAPDKSGLPSDRFSAERTGGSVSTLTIQRTQQEDSAVYLCASSLFFRGRETQYFGPGTRLLVL.

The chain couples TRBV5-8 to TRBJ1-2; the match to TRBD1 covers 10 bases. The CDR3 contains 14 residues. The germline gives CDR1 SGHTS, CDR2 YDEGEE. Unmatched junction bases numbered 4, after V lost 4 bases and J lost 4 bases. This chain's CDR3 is CASSGTGASYGYTF. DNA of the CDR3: TGTGCCAGCAGCGGGACAGGGGCTAGCTATGGCTACACCTTC.

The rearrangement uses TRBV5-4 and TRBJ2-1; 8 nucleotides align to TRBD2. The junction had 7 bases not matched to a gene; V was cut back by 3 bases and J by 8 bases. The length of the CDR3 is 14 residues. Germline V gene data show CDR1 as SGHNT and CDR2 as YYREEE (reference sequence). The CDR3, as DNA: TGTGCCAGCAGCTCGGAAGGGACTAGTCATGAGCAGTTCTTC. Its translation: CASSSEGTSHEQFF.

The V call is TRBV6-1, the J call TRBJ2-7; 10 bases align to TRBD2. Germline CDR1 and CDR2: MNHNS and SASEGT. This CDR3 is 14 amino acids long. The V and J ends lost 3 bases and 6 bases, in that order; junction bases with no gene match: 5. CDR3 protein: CASSDPGLASEQYF. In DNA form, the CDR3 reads TGTGCCAGCAGTGACCCGGGACTAGCGAGCGAGCAGTACTTC.

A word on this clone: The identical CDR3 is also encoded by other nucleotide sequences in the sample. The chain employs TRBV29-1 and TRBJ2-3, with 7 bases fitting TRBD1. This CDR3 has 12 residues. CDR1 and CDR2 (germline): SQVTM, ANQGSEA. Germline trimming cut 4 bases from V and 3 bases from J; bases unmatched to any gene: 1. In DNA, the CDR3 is TGCAGCGTTGGACAGGGTACAGATACGCAGTATTTT. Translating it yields CSVGQGTDTQYF.

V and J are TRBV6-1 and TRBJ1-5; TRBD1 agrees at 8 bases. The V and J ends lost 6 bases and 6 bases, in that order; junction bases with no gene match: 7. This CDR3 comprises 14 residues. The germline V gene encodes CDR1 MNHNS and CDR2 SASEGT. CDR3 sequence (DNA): TGTGCCAGCAGCTTACCCGGACAGGGTCAGCCCCAGCATTTT. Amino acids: CASSLPGQGQPQHF.

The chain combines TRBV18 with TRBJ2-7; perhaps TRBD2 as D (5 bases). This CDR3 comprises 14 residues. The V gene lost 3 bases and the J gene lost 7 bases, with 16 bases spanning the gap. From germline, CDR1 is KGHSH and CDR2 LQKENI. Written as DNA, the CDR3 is TGTGCCAGCTCACCTCCCTCCGTTTCGGGAGAGCAGTACTTC. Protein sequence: CASSPPSVSGEQYF.